The present T cell receptor beta chain was sequenced within a study of OX40 agonist ivuxolimab in advanced cancers. Study-wide background: Head and neck, renal cell, melanoma or hepatocellular carcinoma were the cancers that dose-escalation patients had. Males comprised around four fifths of the group, whose mean age was approximately 61 years (range roughly 20 to 90). Partial responses occurred in three patients (one hepatocellular carcinoma, two cutaneous melanoma).

Libraries were prepared by immunoSEQ multiplex PCR; TCRdb keeps only in-frame clonotypes and omits some of them. The repertoire holds more than 25,000 clones, with 70% to 90% as singletons. The germline V gene has CDR1 MNHNS and CDR2 SASEGT. Trimming took off 3 bases at V and 6 bases at J, with 20 bases between the two ends. CDR3 length: 16 residues. Sequenced material: CD4+ or CD8+ T cells sorted from blood, taken in a trial of the OX40 agonist ivuxolimab. The chain joins TRBV6-1 to TRBJ1-1; tentative D call: TRBD1 (5 bases). The source of this sequence is an adult with an advanced solid tumor such as melanoma, head and neck, liver or kidney cancer. The CDR3 nucleotides read TGTGCCAGCAGTGAGAGGGGCCTACGGCGGCGCTCTGAAGCTTTCTTT. Its protein product is CASSERGLRRRSEAFF.